The rows below give T cell receptor beta chains drawn from one sample of a study of technical replicates of blood from a handful of donors. Profiled with immunoSEQ multiplex PCR; TCRdb holds only in-frame clones, not every one. The profile shows almost 70,000 clones, roughly nine tenths of them singletons. The sample consisted of T cells isolated from PBMCs. Receptors originate from a human donor in good health. Both conserved end residues are trimmed from each CDR3. A D gene is named only where the DNA matches it firmly.

j_call: TRBJ1-3
d_call: TRBD1
v_call: TRBV5-4
cdr3_aa: ASSPETGDFGNTIY

j_call: TRBJ1-1
d_call: -
v_call: TRBV20-1
cdr3_aa: SAPLYTEAF

j_call: TRBJ2-7
d_call: TRBD1
v_call: TRBV19
cdr3_aa: ASSKMTGAAAYEQY

j_call: TRBJ1-1
d_call: TRBD1
v_call: TRBV7-9
cdr3_aa: ASSLGGQGWATEAF

j_call: TRBJ2-7
d_call: TRBD1
v_call: TRBV6-5
cdr3_aa: ASSYSGTGVGYEQY

j_call: TRBJ2-1
d_call: TRBD2
v_call: TRBV19
cdr3_aa: ASANRRLAGDKDEQF

j_call: TRBJ2-1
d_call: TRBD1
v_call: TRBV28
cdr3_aa: ASSSDRGPYNEQF

j_call: TRBJ1-2
d_call: -
v_call: TRBV9
cdr3_aa: ASSALQGTYGYT

j_call: TRBJ2-7
d_call: TRBD2
v_call: TRBV19
cdr3_aa: ASSIGGPSGRAFSYEQY

j_call: TRBJ1-5
d_call: TRBD1
v_call: TRBV6-6
cdr3_aa: ASSYSTGGNQPQH

j_call: TRBJ1-1
d_call: -
v_call: TRBV18
cdr3_aa: ASSPPPARVTTEAF

j_call: TRBJ2-3
d_call: TRBD1
v_call: TRBV7-8
cdr3_aa: ASSKHPRTGTSTDTQY

j_call: TRBJ2-1
d_call: TRBD2
v_call: TRBV27
cdr3_aa: ASSYLAGANNEQF

j_call: TRBJ1-4
d_call: TRBD1
v_call: TRBV19
cdr3_aa: ASTHAGTGNIGGEKLF

j_call: TRBJ2-5
d_call: -
v_call: TRBV7-9
cdr3_aa: ASSGRGGEETQY

j_call: TRBJ1-5
d_call: TRBD1
v_call: TRBV10-3
cdr3_aa: AISDWDSPQGQPQH

j_call: TRBJ2-7
d_call: -
v_call: TRBV7-9
cdr3_aa: ASRRDMTYEQY

j_call: TRBJ1-5
d_call: TRBD1
v_call: TRBV19
cdr3_aa: ASNPDRVSPQH

j_call: TRBJ1-1
d_call: -
v_call: TRBV6-5
cdr3_aa: ASSYEERYTEAF

j_call: TRBJ2-7
d_call: TRBD1
v_call: TRBV5-1
cdr3_aa: ASSWTGNEQY

j_call: TRBJ2-1
d_call: TRBD2
v_call: TRBV27
cdr3_aa: ASSLDREKALAGGWNNEQF

j_call: TRBJ2-5
d_call: -
v_call: TRBV7-9
cdr3_aa: ASSLDFRFGETQY

j_call: TRBJ1-2
d_call: -
v_call: TRBV4-3
cdr3_aa: ASSQDISERGRHYGYT

j_call: TRBJ2-1
d_call: -
v_call: TRBV7-3
cdr3_aa: ASSLLGANEQF

j_call: TRBJ1-5
d_call: -
v_call: TRBV19
cdr3_aa: ASSIGTYTLQPQH

j_call: TRBJ2-7
d_call: -
v_call: TRBV7-8
cdr3_aa: ASSTTSGRESYEQY

j_call: TRBJ2-1
d_call: -
v_call: TRBV2
cdr3_aa: AFLPPTGRSNEQF

j_call: TRBJ1-4
d_call: -
v_call: TRBV11-3
cdr3_aa: ASSLSGHPSGEKLF

j_call: TRBJ1-1
d_call: -
v_call: TRBV18
cdr3_aa: ASSPRGLNTEAF

j_call: TRBJ2-7
d_call: -
v_call: TRBV7-2
cdr3_aa: ASSSGQPYEQY

j_call: TRBJ1-2
d_call: -
v_call: TRBV2
cdr3_aa: ASSALKSVGTNGYT

j_call: TRBJ2-7
d_call: TRBD2
v_call: TRBV14
cdr3_aa: ASSQEASGRLEQY

j_call: TRBJ2-7
d_call: -
v_call: TRBV4-2
cdr3_aa: ASSQVLSSYEQY

j_call: TRBJ2-1
d_call: TRBD2
v_call: TRBV30
cdr3_aa: AWTLGLAGPSSEQF

j_call: TRBJ2-2
d_call: TRBD2
v_call: TRBV5-5
cdr3_aa: ASSGGEGFIDTGELF

j_call: TRBJ2-7
d_call: TRBD2
v_call: TRBV18
cdr3_aa: ASSQTSGSANTYEQY

j_call: TRBJ2-3
d_call: -
v_call: TRBV15
cdr3_aa: ATSGWTGQGRFTDTQY

j_call: TRBJ1-2
d_call: TRBD1
v_call: TRBV11-2
cdr3_aa: ASSLVQGWNYGYT

j_call: TRBJ2-7
d_call: -
v_call: TRBV28
cdr3_aa: ASSSIIGFSYEQY

j_call: TRBJ2-1
d_call: TRBD1
v_call: TRBV27
cdr3_aa: ASSFGTVSYNEQF

j_call: TRBJ1-2
d_call: -
v_call: TRBV6-5
cdr3_aa: ASQGIRYGYT

j_call: TRBJ2-5
d_call: -
v_call: TRBV4-1
cdr3_aa: ASSLRGQETQY

j_call: TRBJ1-2
d_call: -
v_call: TRBV7-9
cdr3_aa: ASSFHRDGYT

j_call: TRBJ2-6
d_call: -
v_call: TRBV7-3
cdr3_aa: ASSTRVTGANVLT

j_call: TRBJ2-7
d_call: TRBD2
v_call: TRBV30
cdr3_aa: AWSVGGSGRLEQY